The 10 T cell receptor beta chains reported below all come from one sample, sequenced in a study of a mutant IDH1 vaccine in newly diagnosed glioma (TCRdb year 2021). Antigen specificity for these receptors is unknown. The time point label on this specimen signifies: week 11, during vaccination. A 20-mer mutant IDH1 peptide at 300 micrograms in Montanide made up each vaccine dose, which was injected subcutaneously together with topical imiquimod. Receptor libraries were prepared by the immunoSEQ multiplex PCR assay. This is the immuneACCESS table as TCRdb keeps it, with only in-frame sequences that have V and J called. A part of the clones is gone; compared with another copy, unresolved V genes explain less than half, and the rest is unexplained. In all, the sample holds under 150,000 clones, and 75% to 90% of those were seen once. The ten largest clones take up 0.5% to 0.65% of the sample. Sequenced here: PBMCs, sampled from a glioma patient whose treatment included an IDH1 peptide vaccine. These receptor sequences come from a woman in her fifties or sixties with glioma.

This rearrangement joins TRBV28 to TRBJ2-1; the D gene is possibly TRBD2 (6 bases). The germline V gene has CDR1 MDHEN and CDR2 SYDVKM. Between the trimmed V and J ends, which lost 2 bases and 9 bases, there was a span of 11 bases. The CDR3 covers 13 residues. The CDR3 DNA follows: TGTGCCAGCAGTTTAGGAGGGTCCGGTGAGCAGTTCTTC. This gives the protein CASSLGGSGEQFF.

The chain combines TRBV4-1 with TRBJ1-1; 8 bases fit TRBD1. The germline V gene encodes CDR1 MGHRA and CDR2 YSYEKL. This CDR3 is built from 14 residues. With V trimmed by 2 bases and J by 5 bases, 4 bases remained unmatched. The CDR3 sequence is CASSQSGGWTEAFF. Written as DNA, the CDR3 is TGCGCCAGCAGCCAATCAGGGGGCTGGACTGAAGCTTTCTTT.

The chain uses TRBV6-1 and TRBJ1-1, with D maybe TRBD1 (5 bases). The CDR3 runs 14 residues. With 1 base removed from V and 6 bases from J, the gap between germline ends came to 12 bases. The germline CDR1 and CDR2 sequences are MNHNS and SASEGT. The CDR3 DNA is TGTGCCAGCAGTGAAGTTGGGGGGAGCGCTGAAGCTTTCTTT. Encoded protein: CASSEVGGSAEAFF.

The rearrangement uses TRBV18 and TRBJ2-1; perhaps TRBD2 as D (5 bases). V was cut by 1 base and J by 0 bases, with 7 bases left in between. This CDR3 is 15 amino acids long. The V gene's germline CDR1 is KGHSH and CDR2 LQKENI. The CDR3 DNA is TGTGCCAGCTCACCACTAGGGAGCTCCTACAATGAGCAGTTCTTC. Its translation: CASSPLGSSYNEQFF.

The chain has TRBV5-6 and TRBJ1-5; the match to TRBD1 covers 10 bases. Germline CDR1 reads SGHDT; CDR2 reads YYEEEE. The CDR3 runs to 16 residues. V lost 3 bases and J lost 3; bases outside the gene matches: 6. The CDR3 DNA follows: TGTGCCAGCAGCTGGCCGGGACAGGGGAACAATCAGCCCCAGCATTTT. Protein: CASSWPGQGNNQPQHF.

The chain carries TRBV27 and TRBJ2-7; D might be TRBD1 (6 bases). V was pared by 3 bases and J by 6 bases, with 12 bases between. CDR1 MNHEY and CDR2 SMNVEV come from the germline V gene (reference sequence). This CDR3 has 13 amino acids. The CDR3 sequence is CASSFGVGAEQYF. The CDR3 bases are TGTGCCAGCAGTTTTGGCGTGGGGGCCGAGCAGTACTTC.

The chain joins TRBV11-2 to TRBJ1-2, with 7 bases that match TRBD1. Germline assignment: CDR1 SGHAT and CDR2 FQNNGV. This CDR3 has 13 residues. Unmatched junction bases numbered 3, after V lost 4 bases and J lost 4 bases. The CDR3 DNA sequence: TGTGCCAGCAGCTCGGGACAGAGCTATGGCTACACCTTC. Protein: CASSSGQSYGYTF.

The J gene is TRBJ2-3, the V gene TRBV12-5; TRBD2 aligns across 8 bases. CDR1 is LGHNT and CDR2 is FRNRAP in the germline V gene. CDR3 length: 16 amino acids. The V and J ends lost 8 bases and 2 bases, in that order; junction bases with no gene match: 12. In DNA form, the CDR3 reads TGTGCTAGTTCCACTATAGCGGGACGTCTCACAGATACGCAGTATTTT. As protein: CASSTIAGRLTDTQYF.

This clone was counted a few times. The chain recombines TRBV4-1 with TRBJ2-6, with D perhaps matching TRBD1 (6 bases). The V gene lost 4 bases and the J gene lost 1 base, with 14 bases spanning the gap. Germline V lookup: CDR1 MGHRA, CDR2 YSYEKL. The CDR3 consists of 17 residues. CDR3 nucleotides: TGCGCCAGCAGCCGTGACGGGACAAATTCTGGGGCCAACGTCCTGACTTTC. It is translated as CASSRDGTNSGANVLTF.

The chain is built from TRBV20-1 and TRBJ2-1; unclear D gene. This CDR3 contains 10 residues. Trimming left V 5 bases short and J 6 bases short, with 5 bases between. Germline loops: CDR1 DFQATT, CDR2 SNEGSKA (reference sequence). The CDR3 DNA reads as TGCAGTGCTCTATTCAATGAGCAGTTCTTC. It encodes CSALFNEQFF.